Presented here are 11 T cell receptor beta chains from one specimen sequenced in a study of blood T cell repertoires in COVID-19. Data came from immunoSEQ multiplex PCR; TCRdb stores just in-frame clones and leaves some out. The sample has roughly 150,000 clones, 70% to 90% seen once; the top ten hold 2.5% to 3%. The sample comprised peripheral blood. The receptor source for this set is a man in his 60s with acute or convalescent COVID-19.

The V call is TRBV4-1, the J call TRBJ1-1, with 7 positions matching TRBD1. V shed 0 bases and J 1 base; nucleotides not matched to a gene: 5. Germline values: CDR1 MGHRA, CDR2 YSYEKL. CDR3 length: 16 residues. CDR3 DNA: TGCGCCAGCAGCCAAGAGAGAGGGACAGCGAACACTGAAGCTTTCTTT. Its protein product is CASSQERGTANTEAFF.

The genes are TRBV7-2 and TRBJ2-7, with a weak D call TRBD2 (6 bases). The CDR3 is made up of 14 amino acids. CDR1 and CDR2 (germline): SGHTA, FQGNSA. V lost 5 bases and J 6 bases, leaving 17 bases between the germline ends. The CDR3 region is CASSRERWGSEQYF. The CDR3 bases are TGTGCCAGCAGCCGGGAGAGATGGGGTTCCGAGCAGTACTTC.

V is TRBV7-9 and J is TRBJ2-7, with D maybe TRBD2 (5 bases). CDR3 length: 13 amino acids. CDR1 and CDR2 (germline): SEHNR, FQNEAQ (reference sequence). Deletions cut 1 base from V and 3 bases from J, with 7 bases between. CDR3 bases: TGTGCCAGCAGCTTAGGGAGGTTCTACGAGCAGTACTTC. Its protein product is CASSLGRFYEQYF.

The chain combines TRBV7-6 with TRBJ1-5; tentatively, D is TRBD1 (6 bases). Per germline, CDR1 SGHVS and CDR2 FNYEAQ. This CDR3 is built from 16 residues. The V gene lost 1 base and the J gene lost 1 base, with 11 bases spanning the gap. The CDR3 DNA reads TGTGCCAGCAGCTTAGGGGGGCTAGGAAGCAATCAGCCCCAGCATTTT. Translation gives CASSLGGLGSNQPQHF.

The chain joins TRBV4-2 to TRBJ2-3, with D possibly TRBD1 on 7 matching bases. Between the trimmed V and J ends, which lost 1 base and 0 bases, there was a span of 8 bases. Germline-derived CDR1 and CDR2 are LGHNA and YNFKEQ. The CDR3 is 15 residues long. The CDR3 protein is CASSQAGGSTDTQYF. In DNA, the CDR3 is TGTGCCAGCAGCCAAGCAGGGGGGAGCACAGATACGCAGTATTTT.

The chain carries TRBV7-8 and TRBJ2-2; D gene ambiguous. The CDR3 extends over 11 amino acids. Trimming shortened V by 3 bases and J by 6 bases, and 2 bases separated the two germline ends. From germline, CDR1 is SGHVS and CDR2 FQNEAQ. The CDR3 bases are TGTGCCAGCAGCTTCGCCGGGGAGCTGTTTTTT. This translates into CASSFAGELFF.

The chain's CDR3 is CATSELTDVNPGELFF. The DNA of the CDR3 is TGTGCCACCAGTGAGCTGACAGACGTCAACCCCGGGGAGCTGTTTTTT. The chain employs TRBV24-1 and TRBJ2-2, with a possible D match to TRBD1 (5 bases). Germline lookup yields CDR1 KGHDR and CDR2 SFDVKD. V shed 4 bases and J shed 6 bases, with 17 bases lying between them. This CDR3 is 16 amino acids long.

The V gene is TRBV2, the J gene TRBJ2-2; TRBD1 aligns across 9 bases. Germline lookup yields CDR1 SNHLY and CDR2 FYNNEI. The CDR3 contains 15 residues. V was clipped by 6 bases and J by 4 bases; unmatched bases: 6. The CDR3 loop is CASRGQGEVTGELFF. CDR3 DNA sequence: TGTGCCAGCAGGGGACAGGGAGAGGTCACCGGGGAGCTGTTTTTT. The variable domain in full, with the rest retrieved from reference TRBV2 and TRBJ2-2, is EPEVTQTPSHQVTQMGQEVILRCVPISNHLYFYWYRQILGQKVEFLVSFYNNEISEKSEIFDDQFSVERPDGSNFTLKIRSTKLEDSAMYFCASRGQGEVTGELFFGEGSRLTVL.

This clone was counted once. Other DNA sequences in the same sample also yield this CDR3. The chain is built from TRBV2 and TRBJ1-4; TRBD1 is a possible D gene (6 bases). V lost 6 bases, J lost 3 bases, and 11 bases lay in between. CDR1 SNHLY and CDR2 FYNNEI come from the germline V gene. The CDR3 has 14 residues. The CDR3 DNA sequence: TGTGCCAGCAGCGTACAGGGACCTAATGAAAAACTGTTTTTT. Residues: CASSVQGPNEKLFF.

The genes are TRBV7-9 and TRBJ2-7; 8 bases agree with TRBD2. J gave up 3 bases and V 5 bases, and 9 bases lay outside the gene matches. Per germline, CDR1 SEHNR and CDR2 FQNEAQ (reference sequence). This CDR3 region has 15 residues. Here the CDR3 reads CASSRAGEPIYEQYF. Here the CDR3 DNA reads TGTGCCAGCAGCAGAGCGGGGGAGCCGATCTACGAGCAGTACTTC.

The chain joins TRBV5-1 to TRBJ1-2; weak D call: TRBD1 (5 bases). This CDR3 comprises 14 residues. The V gene's germline CDR1 is SGHRS and CDR2 YFSETQ. V was shortened by 0 bases and J by 8 bases, with 14 bases between the two germline ends. CDR3 coding DNA: TGCGCCAGCAGCTTGGAGGGGCAGAGTGTCGGCTACACCTTC. Its protein product is CASSLEGQSVGYTF.